This is a list of T cell receptor beta chains from one sample in a study of radiation and T cells in renal cell carcinoma. Produced via immunoSEQ multiplex PCR; TCRdb's table is partial and in-frame only. The table includes approximately 86,000 clones, around 85% detected once. Sequencing used blood, obtained from a patient whose treatment included radiotherapy and nephrectomy. The origin of the receptors is a middle-aged man with renal cell carcinoma. CDR3s include the opening cysteine and the closing phenylalanine or tryptophan. D genes are given only for firm matches. Not all rows give a size; the values are once, few, many and, for expanded clones, a class.

cdr3_length j_call clone_size d_call v_call cdr3_aa cdr3_nt
16 TRBJ2-7 NA TRBD2 TRBV5-1 CASSHGLAGETYEQYF TGCGCCAGCAGCCATGGACTAGCGGGGGAGACCTACGAGCAGTACTTC
14 TRBJ2-3 NA TRBD2 TRBV9 CASRDLAGTDTQYF TGTGCCAGCAGGGATTTAGCGGGGACAGATACGCAGTATTTT
12 TRBJ2-7 NA NA TRBV28 CASSSSTSEQYF TGTGCCAGCAGTTCCAGCACCTCCGAGCAGTACTTC
15 TRBJ2-1 once TRBD1 TRBV6-1 CASRVDRGPYNEQFF TGTGCCAGCAGAGTCGACAGGGGCCCCTACAATGAGCAGTTCTTC
16 TRBJ2-1 NA TRBD2 TRBV7-8 CASSLRYSGSFYEQFF TGTGCCAGCAGCTTACGGTATAGCGGGAGTTTCTATGAGCAGTTCTTC
16 TRBJ1-6 NA TRBD1 TRBV10-3 CAISDHRGREVSPLHF TGTGCCATCAGTGACCACAGGGGCAGGGAAGTATCACCCCTCCACTTT
21 TRBJ2-3 NA TRBD2 TRBV6-4 CASSDPRLAGPWISSTDTQYF TGTGCCAGCAGTGACCCCCGACTAGCGGGGCCCTGGATTTCTAGCACAGATACGCAGTATTTT
13 TRBJ1-2 once TRBD1 TRBV25-1 CASRETGVDGYTF TGTGCCAGCAGGGAAACAGGGGTGGATGGCTACACCTTC
12 TRBJ2-3 NA NA TRBV10-3 CAISQVTDTQYF TGTGCCATCAGTCAGGTTACAGATACGCAGTATTTT
14 TRBJ1-4 NA NA TRBV10-3 CAISEDGRGEKLFF TGTGCCATCAGTGAGGACGGGCGTGGTGAAAAACTGTTTTTT
13 TRBJ2-7 NA NA TRBV27 CASTDTRSYERYF TGTGCCAGCACGGACACCCGCTCCTACGAGCGGTACTTC
14 TRBJ1-1 once NA TRBV7-8 CASSLEPANTEAFF TGTGCCAGCAGCTTAGAGCCAGCGAACACTGAAGCTTTCTTT
14 TRBJ2-1 NA NA TRBV5-1 CASSPDRRDNEQFF TGCGCCAGCAGCCCCGATCGCAGAGACAATGAGCAGTTCTTC
17 TRBJ2-7 NA TRBD1 TRBV27 CASSLRVGGTGPYEQYF TGTGCCAGCAGTTTGCGGGTTGGGGGGACAGGTCCCTACGAGCAGTACTTC
14 TRBJ2-3 NA NA TRBV6-5 CASSYAGNTDTQYF TGTGCCAGCAGTTATGCAGGAAACACAGATACGCAGTATTTT
13 TRBJ1-2 NA NA TRBV28 CASRPQGHYGYTF TGTGCCAGCAGGCCACAGGGCCACTATGGCTACACCTTC
14 TRBJ1-2 few NA TRBV7-2 CASSLGVGDYGYTF TGTGCCAGCAGCTTAGGGGTAGGGGACTATGGCTACACCTTC
15 TRBJ2-7 NA TRBD2 TRBV7-2 CASSLVAGGLGEQYF TGTGCCAGCAGCTTAGTAGCGGGAGGGCTAGGCGAGCAGTACTTC
14 TRBJ2-1 NA NA TRBV29-1 CSVETLNDIDEQFF TGCAGCGTTGAGACGCTCAACGACATCGATGAGCAGTTCTTC
15 TRBJ2-3 NA TRBD1 TRBV5-1 CASSLGQGAKDTQYF TGCGCCAGCAGCTTGGGACAGGGGGCTAAGGATACGCAGTATTTT
16 TRBJ1-1 NA TRBD1 TRBV4-1 CASSQVTGVGYTEAFF TGCGCCAGCAGCCAGGTTACAGGGGTGGGGTACACTGAAGCTTTCTTT
15 TRBJ2-3 NA NA TRBV7-6 CASSLAPAGANTQYF TGTGCCAGCAGCTTAGCCCCCGCGGGGGCGAATACGCAGTATTTT
12 TRBJ1-6 NA NA TRBV7-2 CASSLENSPLHF TGTGCCAGCAGCTTGGAGAATTCACCCCTCCACTTT
16 TRBJ2-1 NA NA TRBV11-2 CASSLSLASPYNEQFF TGTGCCAGCAGCTTATCGCTAGCTAGCCCCTACAATGAGCAGTTCTTC
14 TRBJ1-2 medium-sized NA TRBV27 CASSLYPVYYGYTF TGTGCCAGCAGTTTATACCCGGTCTACTATGGCTACACCTTC
12 TRBJ2-3 NA NA TRBV30 CAWGQITDTQYF TGTGCCTGGGGACAGATCACAGATACGCAGTATTTT
16 TRBJ1-2 once NA TRBV5-1 CASSPAGGPYNYGYTF TGCGCCAGCAGCCCCGCGGGGGGGCCCTATAACTATGGCTACACCTTC
13 TRBJ1-2 NA NA TRBV18 CASSPPGNYGYTF TGTGCCAGCTCACCTCCCGGCAACTATGGCTACACCTTC
16 TRBJ2-5 NA TRBD2 TRBV6-5 CASSYSGGRALETQYF TGTGCCAGCAGTTACTCCGGCGGGAGGGCACTGGAGACCCAGTACTTC
12 TRBJ2-7 NA NA TRBV18 CASSPGTFEQYF TGTGCCAGCTCACCCGGGACCTTCGAGCAGTACTTC
15 TRBJ2-1 NA TRBD2 TRBV7-2 CASSTRLAGTDEQFF TGTGCCAGCAGCACTCGACTAGCGGGAACCGATGAGCAGTTCTTC
13 TRBJ2-7 NA NA TRBV7-2 CASSSGRLYEQYF TGTGCCAGCAGCTCGGGTCGCCTCTACGAGCAGTACTTC
15 TRBJ1-2 NA NA TRBV5-4 CASSLGQGLGYGYTF TGTGCCAGCAGCTTGGGCCAGGGATTGGGCTATGGCTACACCTTC
14 TRBJ1-5 NA TRBD1 TRBV30 CAWETGQGNQPQHF TGTGCCTGGGAAACCGGACAGGGCAATCAGCCCCAGCATTTT
16 TRBJ1-1 NA NA TRBV11-1 CASSFPGHLMNTEAFF TGTGCCAGCAGCTTTCCGGGACACCTAATGAACACTGAAGCTTTCTTT
14 TRBJ2-1 NA TRBD1 TRBV2 CASRPRGHDNEQFF TGTGCCAGCAGGCCGAGGGGGCACGACAATGAGCAGTTCTTC
17 TRBJ2-6 NA NA TRBV5-1 CASSLSQRTDGANVLTF TGCGCCAGCAGCTTGTCGCAGCGTACGGATGGGGCCAACGTCCTGACTTTC
16 TRBJ2-2 NA NA TRBV5-1 CASSLAPNENTGELFF TGCGCCAGCAGCCTGGCTCCGAACGAGAACACCGGGGAGCTGTTTTTT
15 TRBJ1-6 once NA TRBV19 CASSPTSTENSPLHF TGTGCCAGTAGTCCCACCTCGACAGAGAATTCACCCCTCCACTTT
13 TRBJ2-5 NA TRBD1 TRBV6-1 CASSLQGDETQYF TGTGCCAGCAGTCTACAGGGGGACGAGACCCAGTACTTC
13 TRBJ2-1 NA NA TRBV6-4 CASSEGSFNEQFF TGTGCCAGCTCCGAAGGAAGCTTCAATGAGCAGTTCTTC
15 TRBJ1-2 NA TRBD1 TRBV28 CASTGGGTGGYGYTF TGTGCCAGCACCGGGGGGGGGACAGGCGGATATGGCTACACCTTC
15 TRBJ1-5 NA TRBD1 TRBV6-6 CASSYPQGGDQPQHF TGTGCCAGCAGTTACCCACAGGGGGGCGATCAGCCCCAGCATTTT
13 TRBJ2-7 NA NA TRBV6-1 CASSEVGAYEQYF TGTGCCAGCAGTGAAGTAGGGGCCTACGAGCAGTACTTC
13 TRBJ1-1 NA NA TRBV4-2 CASSQAPNTEAFF TGTGCCAGCAGCCAAGCTCCGAACACTGAAGCTTTCTTT
14 TRBJ2-3 NA NA TRBV5-1 CASSFEISTDTQYF TGCGCCAGCAGCTTTGAAATTAGCACAGATACGCAGTATTTT
15 TRBJ2-3 NA TRBD1 TRBV2 CASTGTGDLTDTQYF TGTGCCAGCACCGGGACAGGGGATTTGACAGATACGCAGTATTTT
15 TRBJ1-1 NA TRBD1 TRBV19 CASTRTGGAGTEAFF TGTGCCAGTACCCGGACAGGGGGCGCAGGGACTGAAGCTTTCTTT
14 TRBJ2-3 NA NA TRBV5-1 CASREGKSTDTQYF TGCGCCAGCAGGGAGGGGAAAAGCACAGATACGCAGTATTTT
13 TRBJ2-7 once TRBD1 TRBV7-9 CASSWDSSYEQYF TGTGCCAGCAGCTGGGACAGCTCCTACGAGCAGTACTTC
16 TRBJ1-4 NA NA TRBV4-2 CASSHGIRVAEEKLFF TGTGCCAGCAGCCACGGGATCAGGGTTGCGGAAGAAAAACTGTTTTTT
16 TRBJ1-2 NA TRBD1 TRBV7-9 CASRPNENRGTNGYTF TGTGCCAGCAGACCTAATGAGAACAGGGGTACGAATGGCTACACCTTC
13 TRBJ2-1 few NA TRBV28 CAGGLVGRNEQFF TGTGCCGGGGGACTCGTAGGTAGGAATGAGCAGTTCTTC
14 TRBJ1-2 NA NA TRBV7-9 CASSTDSSRIGYTF TGTGCCAGCAGCACAGACTCCTCGCGGATAGGCTACACCTTC
16 TRBJ2-3 NA TRBD2 TRBV30 CAWSDIGRGGLDTQYF TGTGCCTGGAGTGATATTGGGCGGGGGGGCCTAGATACGCAGTATTTT
16 TRBJ2-1 NA TRBD1 TRBV9 CASSPRYGQGHNEQFF TGTGCCAGCAGCCCCCGATATGGACAGGGTCACAATGAGCAGTTCTTC
14 TRBJ2-5 NA NA TRBV2 CASKADSTSETQYF TGTGCCAGCAAGGCGGACTCAACCTCGGAGACCCAGTACTTC
14 TRBJ1-1 few NA TRBV10-2 CASSEAGLITEAFF TGCGCCAGCAGTGAGGCAGGGCTAATTACTGAAGCTTTCTTT
16 TRBJ2-3 NA TRBD2 TRBV27 CASSLALAGGADTQYF TGTGCCAGCAGTTTGGCCCTAGCGGGGGGCGCAGATACGCAGTATTTT
14 TRBJ1-1 few NA TRBV4-3 CASSQGTFSTEAFF TGCGCCAGCAGCCAGGGGACATTCTCCACTGAAGCTTTCTTT